This T cell receptor (beta chain) came from a study of T cell changes during pregnancy in multiple sclerosis. Sequencing was performed with immunoSEQ multiplex PCR; in TCRdb, only in-frame clones are kept and a portion is missing. The table lists around 29,000 clones, under 90% of them singletons. CDR1 and CDR2 (germline): SGDLS, YYNGEE. The CDR3 consists of 13 residues. V lost 1 base, J lost 8 bases, and 10 bases lay in between. This chain joins TRBV9 and TRBJ2-1, with unresolved D. The source is a female donor with multiple sclerosis, enrolled in a pregnancy study. The material was CD8+ T cells from peripheral blood mononuclear cells, obtained after pregnancy. CDR3 nucleotides: TGTGCCAGCAGCGTATTAACTCGTGATGAGCAGTTCTTC. Amino acids: CASSVLTRDEQFF.